This T cell receptor beta chain was sequenced during a study of cytomegalovirus exposure and HLA in healthy donors. Whole-study findings and limits: Across HLA loci, a later analysis found differing TCR association rates, with DRB1 most and HLA-C fewest.

It was with 60 Vbeta and 13 Jbeta primers that the PCR ran. TCRdb's table, derived via immunoSEQ multiplex PCR, lists solely in-frame clones and lacks some. Of 150,000 to 200,000 clones detected, 79% appear once; the ten largest clones hold approximately 1.4%. CDR3 length equals 14 residues. V lost 4 bases and J lost 6, with 13 bases in between. The germline V gene encodes CDR1 LNHNV and CDR2 YYDKDF (reference sequence). In the case of this clone: Antigen unknown.

What was sequenced was PBMCs. The sequence was collected from a woman aged 45-65 years in good health and CMV-seronegative. This sequence joins TRBV15 and TRBJ1-5; D gene unclear. CDR3 coding DNA: TGTGCCACCAGCATTACACGTAATCCTCAGCCCCAGCATTTT. This encodes CATSITRNPQPQHF.